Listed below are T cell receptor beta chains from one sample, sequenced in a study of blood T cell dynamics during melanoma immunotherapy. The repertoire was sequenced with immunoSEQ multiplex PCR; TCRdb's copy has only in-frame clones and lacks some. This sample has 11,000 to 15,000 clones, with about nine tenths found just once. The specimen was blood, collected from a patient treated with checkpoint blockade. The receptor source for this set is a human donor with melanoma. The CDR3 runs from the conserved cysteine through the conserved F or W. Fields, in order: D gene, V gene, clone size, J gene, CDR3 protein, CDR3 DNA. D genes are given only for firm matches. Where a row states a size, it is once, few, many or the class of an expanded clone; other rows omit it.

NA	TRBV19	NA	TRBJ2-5	CASRPTGQETQYF	TGTGCCAGTAGACCCACAGGGCAAGAGACCCAGTACTTC
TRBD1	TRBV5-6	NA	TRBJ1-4	CASSFLSGGEKLFF	TGTGCCAGCAGCTTTCTCTCAGGGGGCGAAAAACTGTTTTTT
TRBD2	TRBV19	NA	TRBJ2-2	CASSIGTSSGELFF	TGTGCCAGTAGTATCGGGACTAGCTCCGGGGAGCTGTTTTTT
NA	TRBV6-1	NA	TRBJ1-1	CASNPTGNTEAFF	TGTGCCAGCAACCCCACAGGGAACACTGAAGCTTTCTTT
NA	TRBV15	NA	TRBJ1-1	CATSRDSSPTPFTEAFF	TGTGCCACCAGCAGAGATTCGTCCCCTACCCCTTTCACTGAAGCTTTCTTT
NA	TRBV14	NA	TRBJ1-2	CASSQAEASWGYTF	TGTGCCAGCAGCCAAGCTGAGGCCTCCTGGGGCTACACCTTC
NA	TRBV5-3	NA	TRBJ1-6	CARSRREVSSYNSPLHF	TGTGCCAGAAGCCGTCGAGAGGTGAGCTCCTATAATTCACCCCTCCACTTT
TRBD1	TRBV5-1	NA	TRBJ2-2	CASSRQGAGTGELFF	TGCGCCAGCAGCCGACAGGGGGCGGGCACCGGGGAGCTGTTTTTT
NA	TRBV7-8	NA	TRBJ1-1	CASSLMRTDTEAFF	TGTGCCAGCAGCTTAATGCGGACAGACACTGAAGCTTTCTTT
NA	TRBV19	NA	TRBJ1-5	CASSIRADQPQHF	TGTGCCAGTAGTATAAGAGCGGATCAGCCCCAGCATTTT
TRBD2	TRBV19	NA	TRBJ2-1	CASSNHGLAGENEQFF	TGTGCCAGTAGCAATCATGGACTAGCGGGGGAAAATGAGCAGTTCTTC
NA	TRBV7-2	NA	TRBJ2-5	CASGENNQETQYF	TGTGCCAGCGGGGAAAATAACCAAGAGACCCAGTACTTC
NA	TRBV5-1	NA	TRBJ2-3	CASSSQFPGGTDTQYF	TGCGCCAGCAGCAGCCAGTTCCCCGGAGGCACAGATACGCAGTATTTT
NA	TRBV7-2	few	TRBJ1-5	CASSLGPEPQHF	TGTGCCAGCAGCTTAGGGCCCGAGCCCCAGCATTTT
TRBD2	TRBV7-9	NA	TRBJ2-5	CASSLGLAGGQETQYF	TGTGCCAGCAGCCTTGGACTAGCGGGGGGGCAAGAGACCCAGTACTTC
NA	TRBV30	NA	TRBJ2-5	CAWSTSGTTRETQYF	TGTGCCTGGAGCACTTCCGGGACAACGCGGGAGACCCAGTACTTC
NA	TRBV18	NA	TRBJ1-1	CASSSNMNTEAFF	TGTGCCAGCTCATCGAACATGAACACTGAAGCTTTCTTT
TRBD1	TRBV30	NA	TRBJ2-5	CAWSARNRGDPQETQYF	TGTGCCTGGAGTGCCAGAAACAGGGGGGACCCCCAAGAGACCCAGTACTTC
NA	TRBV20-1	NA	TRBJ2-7	CSARRDREQYF	TGCAGTGCTAGACGAGACAGAGAGCAGTACTTC
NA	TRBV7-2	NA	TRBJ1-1	CASSFKRDTEAFF	TGTGCCAGCAGCTTTAAGCGGGACACTGAAGCTTTCTTT
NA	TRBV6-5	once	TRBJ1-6	CASSYQGASYSPLHF	TGTGCCAGCAGTTACCAAGGGGCAAGTTATTCACCCCTCCACTTT
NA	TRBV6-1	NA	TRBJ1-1	CASITDRLETEAFF	TGTGCCAGCATTACCGACAGGCTTGAGACTGAAGCTTTCTTT
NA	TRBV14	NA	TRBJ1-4	CASSQDSYGAFGEKLFF	TGTGCCAGCAGCCAAGATTCTTATGGGGCGTTCGGTGAAAAACTGTTTTTT
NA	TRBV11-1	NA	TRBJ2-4	CASSPRGRGENIQYF	TGTGCCAGCAGCCCTCGGGGGCGCGGCGAAAACATTCAGTACTTC
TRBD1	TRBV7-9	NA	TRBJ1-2	CASRPQGAAGGYTF	TGTGCCAGCAGACCACAGGGGGCGGCAGGTGGCTACACCTTC
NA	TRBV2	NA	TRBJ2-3	CASTARTAGTDTQYF	TGTGCCAGCACCGCTAGGACAGCGGGCACAGATACGCAGTATTTT
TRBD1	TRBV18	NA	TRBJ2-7	CASSPPNNRGSYEQYF	TGTGCCAGCTCACCACCGAATAACAGGGGCTCCTACGAGCAGTACTTC
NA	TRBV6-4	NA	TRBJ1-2	CASSDRGGGYTF	TGTGCCAGCAGTGACAGGGGAGGTGGCTACACCTTC
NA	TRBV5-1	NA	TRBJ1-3	CASRPTEIIDTIYF	TGCGCCAGCCGCCCGACAGAGATAATTGACACCATATATTTT